The 31 T cell receptor beta chains reported below all come from one sample, sequenced in a study of cytomegalovirus exposure and HLA in healthy donors. PCR employed 60 Vbeta and 13 Jbeta primers. Method: immunoSEQ multiplex PCR; TCRdb's copy keeps in-frame clones and lacks some. The table has about 140,000 clones, roughly 75% seen once. Sequencing was carried out using PBMCs. The receptor source for this set is a man aged 40-49 years in good health and CMV-seropositive.

This chain joins TRBV18 and TRBJ2-2; possible D gene TRBD2, 6 bases. From germline, CDR1 is KGHSH and CDR2 LQKENI. Trimming took off 4 bases at V and 0 bases at J, with 15 bases between the two ends. The CDR3 sequence is 17 residues long. The CDR3 loop reads CASSRGVLATNTGELFF. The DNA for the CDR3 is TGTGCCAGCTCACGCGGGGTATTGGCTACGAACACCGGGGAGCTGTTTTTT. Variable domain in full (rest from reference TRBV18 and TRBJ2-2): NAGVMQNPRHLVRRRGQEARLRCSPMKGHSHVYWYRQLPEEGLKFMVYLQKENIIDESGMPKERFSAEFPKEGPSILRIQQVVRGDSAAYFCASSRGVLATNTGELFFGEGSRLTVL.

The chain recombines TRBV4-3 with TRBJ2-7; 10 positions match TRBD1. The trim removed 1 base at V and 6 bases at J, leaving 6 bases unmatched. Germline CDR1 is LGHNA and CDR2 is YSLEER. The CDR3 is 15 amino acids. This CDR3 is CASSQATGDRGEQYF. The CDR3 DNA sequence: TGCGCCAGCAGCCAAGCTACTGGGGACAGGGGCGAGCAGTACTTC.

CDR3 sequence: CATSRDVQGREAFF. CDR3 sequence (DNA): TGTGCCACCAGCAGAGATGTACAGGGGAGGGAAGCTTTCTTT. The chain couples TRBV15 to TRBJ1-1; TRBD1 matches at 7 bases. V trimming: 0 bases; J trimming: 8 bases; junction bases outside the gene matches: 6. CDR1 LNHNV and CDR2 YYDKDF come from the germline V gene (reference sequence). The CDR3 spans 14 residues.

J is TRBJ1-2 and V is TRBV7-8, with D unresolved. The CDR3 length is 15 residues. Germline CDR1 reads SGHVS; CDR2 reads FQNEAQ. V shed 8 bases and J shed 2 bases, with 18 bases lying between them. CDR3 region: CASGLTVRQNYGYTF. The CDR3, as DNA: TGTGCCAGCGGATTAACAGTCAGGCAGAACTATGGCTACACCTTC.

This clone was found once. The V gene is TRBV29-1, the J gene TRBJ1-1, with TRBD1 as a possible D gene (5 bases). The CDR3 consists of 14 residues. V was shortened by 7 bases and J by 1 base, with 16 bases between the two germline ends. Per the germline V gene, CDR1 is SQVTM and CDR2 is ANQGSEA. The DNA of the CDR3 is TGCAGCGCCGGCGGGGGGACTGGGAACACTGAAGCTTTCTTT. Amino acids: CSAGGGTGNTEAFF.

This clone was detected only a few times. The chain employs TRBV19 and TRBJ1-5; D perhaps matches TRBD1 (5 bases). The CDR3 is made up of 15 amino acids. V lost 7 bases and J lost 1, with 14 bases in between. The germline V gene has CDR1 LNHDA and CDR2 SQIVND (reference sequence). Written as DNA, the CDR3 is TGTGCCAGTACTGATACAAAGGGGAGCAATCAGCCCCAGCATTTT. Residues: CASTDTKGSNQPQHF.

In regard to this clone: One end of the junction varies from germline; a read error may be responsible. J is TRBJ1-4 and V is TRBV7-9, with TRBD1 identical over 7 bases. Germline CDR1 is SEHNR and CDR2 is FQNEAQ (reference sequence). The length of the CDR3 is 18 residues. CDR3 bases: TGTGCCAGCACCTTAAGTCCAGGAAGGGGGCAGGCTAATGAAAAACTGTTTTTT. This translates into CASTLSPGRGQANEKLFF. The whole variable domain, remainder taken from reference TRBV7-9 and TRBJ1-4, is DTGVSQNPRHKITKRGQNVTFRCDPISEHNRLYWYRQTLGQGPEFLTYFQNEAQLEKSRLLSDRFSAERPKGSFSTLEIQRTEQGDSAMYLCASTLSPGRGQANEKLFFGSGTQLSVL.

This clone showed up just once. The chain recombines TRBV28 with TRBJ2-5; D might be TRBD1 (5 bases). The V end lost 6 bases, the J end lost 0 bases, and 11 bases lay between the germline ends. Germline assignment: CDR1 MDHEN and CDR2 SYDVKM. CDR3 length: 14 residues. CDR3 loop: CASRPGHYQETQYF. DNA for the CDR3: TGTGCCAGCAGACCCGGACATTACCAAGAGACCCAGTACTTC.

The J gene is TRBJ2-3, the V gene TRBV30; D remains unclear. The V end lost 0 bases, the J end lost 2 bases, and 6 bases lay between the germline ends. CDR1 and CDR2 from the germline V gene are GTSNPN and SVGIG (reference sequence). The CDR3 is 13 residues long. In nucleotides, the CDR3 is TGTGCCTGGAGTGTTGGGCTCACAGATACGCAGTATTTT. It specifies CAWSVGLTDTQYF.

This chain uses TRBV25-1 with TRBJ1-1; TRBD1 aligns across 7 bases. This CDR3 has 15 residues. The trim removed 6 bases at V and 1 base at J, leaving 8 bases unmatched. Per germline, CDR1 MGHDK and CDR2 SYGVNS. DNA of the CDR3: TGTGCCAGCAGGCGGGACAGCTTACCGAACACTGAAGCTTTCTTT. Protein sequence: CASRRDSLPNTEAFF. Full variable domain (rest looked up from reference TRBV25-1 and TRBJ1-1): EADIYQTPRYLVIGTGKKITLECSQTMGHDKMYWYQQDPGMELHLIHYSYGVNSTEKGDLSSESTVSRIRTEHFPLTLESARPSHTSQYLCASRRDSLPNTEAFFGQGTRLTVV.

This clone was seen repeatedly, ten times or more. This chain joins TRBV5-1 and TRBJ2-7; TRBD1 matches at 7 bases. The J segment lost 5 bases and the V segment lost 0 bases, leaving 8 bases of the junction unmatched. CDR1 is SGHRS, CDR2 YFSETQ, per germline. The CDR3 loop spans 15 amino acids. CDR3 loop: CASSLGMTGLHEQYF. CDR3 coding DNA: TGCGCCAGCAGCTTGGGAATGACAGGGCTCCACGAGCAGTACTTC.

CDR3 amino acids: CASSPFQGQTYEQYF. CDR3 bases: TGTGCCAGCTCACCATTCCAAGGACAGACCTACGAGCAGTACTTC. J is TRBJ2-7 and V is TRBV18, with D possibly being TRBD1 (6 bases). V lost 2 bases and J 2 bases, leaving 13 bases between the germline ends. Germline V CDR1 and CDR2: KGHSH, LQKENI. The CDR3 has 15 amino acids.

The V gene is TRBV5-1, the J gene TRBJ2-7, with D possibly TRBD1 on 6 matching bases. From germline, CDR1 is SGHRS and CDR2 YFSETQ. This CDR3 comprises 13 residues. Trimming stripped 6 bases from V and 2 bases from J, with 12 bases between. This CDR3 is CASTGDLPYEQYF. CDR3 sequence (DNA): TGCGCCAGCACAGGGGATCTGCCCTACGAGCAGTACTTC.

The V and J genes are TRBV5-4 and TRBJ1-1, with D tentatively TRBD1 (5 bases). Germline values: CDR1 SGHNT, CDR2 YYREEE (reference sequence). The CDR3 length is 19 residues. Trimming cost V 4 bases and J 1 base, with 26 bases left between them. CDR3: CASSPGTQWAELKNTEAFF. The CDR3 DNA reads as TGTGCCAGCAGCCCCGGGACTCAATGGGCTGAATTGAAGAACACTGAAGCTTTCTTT.

This chain connects TRBV5-1 to TRBJ1-1; D is ambiguous. The germline V and J ends were trimmed by 1 base and 1 base, with 5 bases remaining between them. CDR1 SGHRS and CDR2 YFSETQ come from the germline V gene. This CDR3 is 13 amino acids long. CDR3 coding DNA: TGCGCCAGCAGCTTGAACACGAACACTGAAGCTTTCTTT. This gives the protein CASSLNTNTEAFF. The full variable domain, in which reference TRBV5-1 and TRBJ1-1 provide the parts outside the CDR3, is KAGVTQTPRYLIKTRGQQVTLSCSPISGHRSVSWYQQTPGQGLQFLFEYFSETQRNKGNFPGRFSGRQFSNSRSEMNVSTLELGDSALYLCASSLNTNTEAFFGQGTRLTVV.

The chain has TRBV19 and TRBJ1-1; D is unresolved. CDR3 length: 14 residues. Germline assignment: CDR1 LNHDA and CDR2 SQIVND (reference sequence). Between the trimmed V and J ends, which lost 1 base and 1 base, there was a span of 7 bases. CDR3 loop: CASSIGPKNTEAFF. The CDR3 nucleotides are TGTGCCAGTAGTATAGGGCCCAAGAACACTGAAGCTTTCTTT.

This CDR3 reads CASRTVANTEAFF. The CDR3 nucleotides read TGTGCCAGCAGGACAGTCGCGAACACTGAAGCTTTCTTT. V is TRBV2 and J is TRBJ1-1, with D maybe TRBD1 (5 bases). The germline gives CDR1 SNHLY, CDR2 FYNNEI. The CDR3 runs to 13 residues. Trimming shortened V by 6 bases and J by 1 base, and 9 bases separated the two germline ends.

CDR3 in amino acids: CASKGPPGAYGYTF. The CDR3 region has the DNA TGTGCCAGCAAAGGTCCCCCAGGGGCCTATGGCTACACCTTC. The V call is TRBV6-5, the J call TRBJ1-2; D perhaps matches TRBD1 (6 bases). The CDR3 spans 14 residues. V was trimmed by 7 bases and J by 4 bases, leaving 16 bases between them. CDR1 and CDR2 from the germline V gene are MNHEY and SVGAGI.

The rearrangement joins TRBV6-6 to TRBJ2-5; 7 bases align to TRBD1. The DNA end is more similar to TRBJ2-7, so the J call may be wrong. The CDR3 spans 15 residues. From germline, CDR1 is MNHNY and CDR2 SVGAGI (reference sequence). The CDR3 region is CASSATGTATYEQYF. The CDR3 DNA follows: TGTGCCAGCAGTGCGACCGGGACAGCGACCTACGAGCAGTACTTC.

The J gene is TRBJ1-6, the V gene TRBV25-1; 9 bases match TRBD1. CDR1 is MGHDK and CDR2 is SYGVNS in the germline V gene. After removal of 8 bases from V and 7 bases from J, the junction contained 6 bases not matched to a gene. CDR3 length: 14 residues. CDR3 sequence: CASAGTGKNSPLHF. The CDR3, as DNA: TGTGCCAGCGCCGGGACAGGGAAAAATTCACCCCTCCACTTT.

V gene TRBV18 combines with J gene TRBJ1-4; D call uncertain. In germline, CDR1 is KGHSH, CDR2 LQKENI. V lost 1 base to trimming and J lost 2 bases, with 14 bases between them. CDR3 length: 17 residues. Here the CDR3 DNA reads TGTGCCAGCTCACCACGCCGCGGAGGTCACACTAATGAAAAACTGTTTTTT. This translates into CASSPRRGGHTNEKLFF.

The rearrangement joins TRBV4-2 to TRBJ1-5, with TRBD1 as a possible D gene (6 bases). Germline V lookup: CDR1 LGHNA, CDR2 YNFKEQ. CDR3 size: 14 residues. V was clipped by 4 bases and J by 5 bases, with 12 bases between them. CDR3 coding DNA: TGTGCCAGCAGCCGGAACAGGGTAGATCAGCCCCAGCATTTT. Amino acids: CASSRNRVDQPQHF.

The V call is TRBV5-1, the J call TRBJ2-7, with 9 bases identical to TRBD2. The length of the CDR3 is 18 residues. V shed 1 base and J 0 bases; nucleotides not matched to a gene: 11. Germline-derived CDR1 and CDR2 are SGHRS and YFSETQ. The CDR3 is CASSLSFVAGEISYEQYF. The CDR3 DNA reads as TGCGCCAGCAGCTTGTCATTCGTAGCGGGGGAAATCTCCTACGAGCAGTACTTC.

The genes are TRBV27 and TRBJ1-6, with D perhaps TRBD1 (6 bases). Germline V lookup: CDR1 MNHEY, CDR2 SMNVEV (reference sequence). The CDR3 spans 19 residues. The V gene lost 2 bases and the J gene lost 6 bases, with 23 bases spanning the gap. DNA of the CDR3: TGTGCCAGCAGTTTAGTAGGGGGTCCAGGGGTCGGTGGTAATTCACCCCTCCACTTT. Its translation: CASSLVGGPGVGGNSPLHF.

The rearrangement uses TRBV27 and TRBJ2-1, with 12 bases aligning to TRBD1. Germline V gives CDR1 MNHEY, CDR2 SMNVEV (reference sequence). The V segment lost 6 bases and the J segment 8 bases; nucleotides outside the gene matches: 5. The CDR3 totals 14 residues. CDR3: CASSGTGGLHEQFF. In DNA form, the CDR3 reads TGTGCCAGCAGCGGGACAGGGGGCTTGCATGAGCAGTTCTTC.

The rearrangement joins TRBV18 to TRBJ2-5; 9 positions match TRBD1. V dropped 6 bases and J dropped 4; count of bases not matched to a gene: 6. The CDR3 consists of 14 residues. CDR1 is KGHSH and CDR2 is LQKENI in the germline V gene. The DNA for the CDR3 is TGTGCCAGCTCCCCGGGACAGGGCCCAGAGACCCAGTACTTC. Its protein is CASSPGQGPETQYF.

A remark on this clone: Other DNA sequences in this sample translate to the same CDR3. The V and J genes are TRBV6-4 and TRBJ2-3; 8 nucleotides match TRBD2. Germline V gives CDR1 MRHNA, CDR2 SNTAGT. CDR3 length equals 15 residues. V lost 4 bases, J lost 1 base, and 4 bases stayed unmatched. CDR3 sequence (DNA): TGTGCCAGCAGTGCCCAGCGGGGGCGCACAGATACGCAGTATTTT. It codes for CASSAQRGRTDTQYF.

V usage is TRBV5-1 and J usage is TRBJ1-1; TRBD1 matches 8 bases. The CDR3 has 14 amino acids. Germline CDR1 is SGHRS and CDR2 is YFSETQ. Trimming took 2 bases from V and 11 from J; bases not matched to a gene: 11. Here the CDR3 reads CASSFLQGAQNAFF. Here the CDR3 DNA reads TGCGCCAGCAGCTTTCTGCAGGGGGCGCAGAATGCTTTCTTT.

This sequence joins TRBV2 and TRBJ1-4, with 7 bases identical to TRBD1. With V trimmed by 6 bases and J by 4 bases, 11 bases remained unmatched. CDR1 and CDR2 (germline): SNHLY, FYNNEI. The CDR3 runs to 16 residues. The CDR3 DNA is TGTGCCAGCAGCGACCCGGGGGACAGAGATAATGAAAAACTGTTTTTT. Encoded protein: CASSDPGDRDNEKLFF.

The V call is TRBV2, the J call TRBJ2-5; 7 positions match TRBD2. V shed 2 bases and J 5 bases; nucleotides not matched to a gene: 8. The CDR3 spans 15 residues. Germline CDR1 and CDR2: SNHLY and FYNNEI. In DNA, the CDR3 is TGTGCCAGCAGTGAACAGCGGGGTGCCAGGGAGACCCAGTACTTC. Amino acid sequence: CASSEQRGARETQYF.

The chain uses TRBV5-1 and TRBJ1-1, with no clear D. Germline V gene data show CDR1 as SGHRS and CDR2 as YFSETQ. This CDR3 has 14 amino acids. Trimming removed 0 bases from V and 5 bases from J, with 11 bases in between. Written as DNA, the CDR3 is TGCGCCAGCAGCTTGGGGCAGGTATGGACTGAAGCTTTCTTT. Translation gives CASSLGQVWTEAFF.